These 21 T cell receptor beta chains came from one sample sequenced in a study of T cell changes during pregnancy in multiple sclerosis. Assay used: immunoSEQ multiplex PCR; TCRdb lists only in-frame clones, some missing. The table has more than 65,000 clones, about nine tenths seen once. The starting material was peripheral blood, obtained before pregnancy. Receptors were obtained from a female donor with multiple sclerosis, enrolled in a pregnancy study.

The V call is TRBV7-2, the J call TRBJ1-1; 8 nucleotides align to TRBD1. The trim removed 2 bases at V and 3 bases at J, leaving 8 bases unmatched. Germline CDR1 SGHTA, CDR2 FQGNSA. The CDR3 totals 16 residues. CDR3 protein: CASSLIAGGYDTEAFF. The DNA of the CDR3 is TGTGCCAGCAGCTTAATCGCAGGGGGCTACGACACTGAAGCTTTCTTT.

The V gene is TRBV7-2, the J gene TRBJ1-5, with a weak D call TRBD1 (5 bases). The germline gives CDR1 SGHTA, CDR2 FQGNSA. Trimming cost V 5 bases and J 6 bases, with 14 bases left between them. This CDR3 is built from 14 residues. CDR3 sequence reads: CASSANSGGQPQHF. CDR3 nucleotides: TGTGCCAGCAGCGCCAATTCGGGGGGTCAGCCCCAGCATTTT.

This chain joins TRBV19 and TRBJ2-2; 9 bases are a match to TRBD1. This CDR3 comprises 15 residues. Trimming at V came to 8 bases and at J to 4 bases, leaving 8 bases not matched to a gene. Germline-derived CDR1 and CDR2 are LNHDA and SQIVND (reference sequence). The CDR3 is CASWGQGGGTGELFF. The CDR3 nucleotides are TGTGCCAGTTGGGGACAGGGAGGGGGCACCGGGGAGCTGTTTTTT.

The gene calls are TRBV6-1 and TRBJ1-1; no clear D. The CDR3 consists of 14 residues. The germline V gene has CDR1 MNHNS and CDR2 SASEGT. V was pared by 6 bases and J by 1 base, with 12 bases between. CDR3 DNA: TGTGCCAGCAGCCGAGAAGTCGGGAACACTGAAGCTTTCTTT. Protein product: CASSREVGNTEAFF.

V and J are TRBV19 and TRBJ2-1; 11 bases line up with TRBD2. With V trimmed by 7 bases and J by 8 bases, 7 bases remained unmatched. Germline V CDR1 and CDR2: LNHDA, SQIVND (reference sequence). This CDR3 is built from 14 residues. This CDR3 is CASTTSGRGDEQFF. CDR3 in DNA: TGTGCCAGTACTACTAGCGGGAGAGGAGATGAGCAGTTCTTC.

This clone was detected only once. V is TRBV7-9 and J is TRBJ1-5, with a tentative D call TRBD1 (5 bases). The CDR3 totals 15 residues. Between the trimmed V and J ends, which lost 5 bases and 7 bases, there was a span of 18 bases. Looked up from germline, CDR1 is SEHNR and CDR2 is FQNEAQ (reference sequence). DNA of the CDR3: TGTGCCAGCAGCCCCCGGGGGGGTGGGAGCCAGCCCCAGCATTTT. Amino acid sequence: CASSPRGGGSQPQHF. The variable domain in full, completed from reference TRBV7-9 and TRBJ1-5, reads DTGVSQNPRHKITKRGQNVTFRCDPISEHNRLYWYRQTLGQGPEFLTYFQNEAQLEKSRLLSDRFSAERPKGSFSTLEIQRTEQGDSAMYLCASSPRGGGSQPQHFGDGTRLSIL.

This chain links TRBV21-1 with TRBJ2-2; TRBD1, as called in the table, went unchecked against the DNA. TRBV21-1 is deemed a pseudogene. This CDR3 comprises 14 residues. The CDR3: CASMDSLLTGELFF. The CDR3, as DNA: TGTGCCAGCATGGACAGTTTGTTGACCGGGGAGCTGTTTTTT.

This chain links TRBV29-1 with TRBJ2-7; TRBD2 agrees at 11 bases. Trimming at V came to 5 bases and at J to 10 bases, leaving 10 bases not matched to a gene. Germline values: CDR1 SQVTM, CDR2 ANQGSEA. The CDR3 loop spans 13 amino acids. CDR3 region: CSVLTSGTVDQYF. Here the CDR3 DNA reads TGCAGCGTTCTGACTAGCGGGACAGTCGATCAGTACTTC.

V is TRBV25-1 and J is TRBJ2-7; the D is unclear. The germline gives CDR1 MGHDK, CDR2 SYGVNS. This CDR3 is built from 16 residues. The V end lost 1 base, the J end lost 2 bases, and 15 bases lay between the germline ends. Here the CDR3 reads CASSEFRQQSTYEQYF. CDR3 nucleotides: TGTGCCAGCAGTGAATTCCGGCAACAGTCTACCTACGAGCAGTACTTC.

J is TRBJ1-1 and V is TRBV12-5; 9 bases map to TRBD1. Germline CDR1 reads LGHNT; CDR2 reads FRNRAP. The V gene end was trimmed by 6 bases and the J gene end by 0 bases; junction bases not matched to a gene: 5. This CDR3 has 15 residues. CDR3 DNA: TGTGCTAGTGGCCCGGGACAGGGTTTGAACACTGAAGCTTTCTTT. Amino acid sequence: CASGPGQGLNTEAFF.

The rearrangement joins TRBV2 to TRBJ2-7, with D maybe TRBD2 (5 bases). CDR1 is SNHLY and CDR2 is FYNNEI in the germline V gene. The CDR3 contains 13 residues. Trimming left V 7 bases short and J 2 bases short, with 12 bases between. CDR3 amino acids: CASKAEGTYEQYF. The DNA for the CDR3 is TGTGCCAGCAAAGCAGAGGGTACCTACGAGCAGTACTTC.

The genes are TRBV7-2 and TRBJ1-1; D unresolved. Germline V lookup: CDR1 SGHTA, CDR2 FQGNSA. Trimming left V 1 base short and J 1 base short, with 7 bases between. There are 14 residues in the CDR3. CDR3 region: CASSLGEWNTEAFF. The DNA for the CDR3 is TGTGCCAGCAGCTTAGGGGAGTGGAACACTGAAGCTTTCTTT.

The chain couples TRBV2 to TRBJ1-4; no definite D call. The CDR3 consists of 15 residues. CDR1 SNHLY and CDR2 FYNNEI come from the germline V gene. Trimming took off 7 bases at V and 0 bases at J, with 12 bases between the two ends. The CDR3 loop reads CASTNLVATNEKLFF. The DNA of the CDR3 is TGTGCCAGCACTAATCTGGTTGCAACTAATGAAAAACTGTTTTTT.

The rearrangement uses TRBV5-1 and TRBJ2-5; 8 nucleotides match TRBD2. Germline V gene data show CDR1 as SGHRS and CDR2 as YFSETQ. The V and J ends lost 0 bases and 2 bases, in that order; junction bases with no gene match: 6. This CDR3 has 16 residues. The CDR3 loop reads CASSLGARLAQETQYF. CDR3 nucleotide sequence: TGCGCCAGCAGCTTGGGGGCCCGACTAGCGCAAGAGACCCAGTACTTC.

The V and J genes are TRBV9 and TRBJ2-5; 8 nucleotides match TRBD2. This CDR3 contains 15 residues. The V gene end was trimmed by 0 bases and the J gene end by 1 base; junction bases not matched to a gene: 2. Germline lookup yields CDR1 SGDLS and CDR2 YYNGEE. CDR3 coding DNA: TGTGCCAGCAGCGTAGAGGCGGGGGGCCAAGAGACCCAGTACTTC. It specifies CASSVEAGGQETQYF.

The CDR3 sequence: CASIRGRDRVGNGYTF. The CDR3 nucleotides read TGTGCCAGCATCAGGGGTAGGGACAGGGTAGGGAATGGCTACACCTTC. The genes are TRBV7-8 and TRBJ1-2; TRBD1 matches at 9 bases. This CDR3 has 16 amino acids. Germline V gene lookup returns CDR1 SGHVS and CDR2 FQNEAQ. Germline trimming cut 7 bases from V and 6 bases from J; bases unmatched to any gene: 15.

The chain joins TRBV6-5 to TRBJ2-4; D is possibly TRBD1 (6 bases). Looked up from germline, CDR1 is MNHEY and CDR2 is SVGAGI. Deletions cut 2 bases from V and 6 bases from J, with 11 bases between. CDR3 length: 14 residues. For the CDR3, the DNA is TGTGCCAGCAGTTACGACAGGCTGGCAAACATTCAGTACTTC. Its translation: CASSYDRLANIQYF.

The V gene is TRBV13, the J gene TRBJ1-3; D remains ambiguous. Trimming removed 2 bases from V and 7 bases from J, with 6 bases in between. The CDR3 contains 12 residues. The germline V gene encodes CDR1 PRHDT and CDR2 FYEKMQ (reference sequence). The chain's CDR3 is CASSLSGNTIYF. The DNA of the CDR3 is TGTGCCAGCAGCTTAAGCGGGAACACCATATATTTT.

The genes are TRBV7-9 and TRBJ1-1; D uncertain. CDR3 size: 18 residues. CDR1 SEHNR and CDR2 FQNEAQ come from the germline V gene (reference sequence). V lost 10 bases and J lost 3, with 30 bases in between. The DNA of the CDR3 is TGTGCCACACGCAGTTCGGAGCAGATTTATTCCTGGCACACTGAAGCTTTCTTT. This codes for CATRSSEQIYSWHTEAFF.

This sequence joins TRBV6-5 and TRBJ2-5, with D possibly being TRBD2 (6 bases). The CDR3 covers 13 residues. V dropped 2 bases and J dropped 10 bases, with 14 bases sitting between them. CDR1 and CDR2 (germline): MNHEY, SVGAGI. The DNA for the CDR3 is TGTGCCAGCAGTTACCGGCCGGGGGAAGGCCAGTACTTC. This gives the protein CASSYRPGEGQYF.

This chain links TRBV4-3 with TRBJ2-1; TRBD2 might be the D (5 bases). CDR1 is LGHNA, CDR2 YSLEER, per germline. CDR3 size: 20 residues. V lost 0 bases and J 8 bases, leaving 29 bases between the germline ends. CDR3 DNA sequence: TGCGCCAGCAGCCAAGATGATGTCTTGGCCGCCGACTACCCTGGGGATGAGCAGTTCTTC. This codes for CASSQDDVLAADYPGDEQFF.